The 30 T cell receptor beta chains reported below all come from one sample, sequenced in a study of T cells in Graves' hyperthyroidism and ophthalmopathy (dated by TCRdb to the late 2010s). Receptors were amplified or captured by multiplex PCR. TCRdb names Illumina HiSeq 2000 as the instrument used. Amplification of TCR beta CDR3 regions was carried out from RNA transcripts. For the first round of RT-PCR on the TCR CDR3, the HTBI primer set was used together with the Qiagen OneStep RT-PCR kit. In-frame beta chains were kept once TCRdb had trimmed the public reads at Q25 with fastp and called clones with MiXCR. Under each unique CDR3 protein, matching rows form one entry showing the most common genes and DNA. The table for this sample lists about 840,000 distinct CDR3 sequences; 38% of them were counted only once. 7.5% to 9.5% of the sample is held by the ten biggest clonotypes. Sequences were obtained from blood. The receptors originated from a young man with Graves' hyperthyroidism.

The rearrangement joins TRBV20-1 to TRBJ2-5; no firm D call. This CDR3 spans 13 amino acids. With 8 bases removed from V and 3 bases from J, the gap between germline ends came to 16 bases. Germline lookup yields CDR1 DFQATT and CDR2 SNEGSKA (reference sequence). In nucleotides, the CDR3 is TGCAGTCCCATCATCCAGAACAAAGAGACCCAGTACTTC. Protein product: CSPIIQNKETQYF.

This clonotype was picked up many times. The rearrangement uses TRBV7-3 and TRBJ1-1; D not certain. Per germline, CDR1 SGHTA and CDR2 FQGTGA. V gave up 1 base and J gave up 1 base, with 4 bases separating them. The CDR3 runs 13 residues. CDR3 sequence (DNA): TGTGCCAGCAGCTTAATCTCGAACACTGAAGCTTTCTTT. Protein: CASSLISNTEAFF.

This clonotype was observed a single time. The chain joins TRBV29-1 to TRBJ1-4, with D possibly matching TRBD1 (5 bases). Germline V gene data show CDR1 as SQVTM and CDR2 as ANQGSEA. V lost 6 bases and J lost 8, with 16 bases in between. CDR3 length: 13 amino acids. The CDR3 reads CSVYQGQDEKLFF. The DNA of the CDR3 is TGCAGCGTGTACCAGGGTCAAGACGAAAAACTGTTTTTT.

The rearrangement uses TRBV7-8 and TRBJ1-3; D is unresolved. The V end was cut by 4 bases, the J end by 3 bases, with 13 bases between. Germline V gene data show CDR1 as SGHVS and CDR2 as FQNEAQ. The CDR3 runs 15 residues. The CDR3 nucleotides read TGTGCCAGCAGCTCGGGCTCGGGATATGGAAACACCATATATTTT. Protein: CASSSGSGYGNTIYF.

This clonotype has more than one count but fewer than ten. The J gene is TRBJ2-7, the V gene TRBV11-3, with 9 nucleotides matching TRBD1. Unmatched junction bases numbered 6, after V lost 1 base and J lost 2 bases. Germline-derived CDR1 and CDR2 are SGHNT and YENEEA. CDR3 length: 16 residues. For the CDR3, the DNA is TGTGCCAGCAGCTTAGGAGGGACAGGGCTGGCCTACGAGCAGTACTTC. Protein sequence: CASSLGGTGLAYEQYF.

The chain joins TRBV20-1 to TRBJ1-6, with D unresolved. The V and J ends lost 3 bases and 8 bases respectively, with 20 bases between them. Germline lookup yields CDR1 DFQATT and CDR2 SNEGSKA (reference sequence). The CDR3 extends over 16 amino acids. CDR3 coding DNA: TGCAGTGCTAGGAGAGGAGGCTCCAGGTTGGATTCACCCCTCCACTTT. This codes for CSARRGGSRLDSPLHF.

V is TRBV20-1 and J is TRBJ2-2, with D unresolved. The V gene lost 1 base and the J gene lost 3 bases, with 6 bases spanning the gap. Germline CDR1 DFQATT, CDR2 SNEGSKA (reference sequence). The CDR3 has 13 residues. In DNA, the CDR3 is TGCAGTGCTAGAGGCCCCCACACCGGGGAGCTGTTTTTT. This encodes CSARGPHTGELFF.

This clonotype was observed many times. The chain carries TRBV29-1 and TRBJ2-7; 9 bases align to TRBD1. This CDR3 region has 13 residues. Trimming took 6 bases from V and 0 from J; bases not matched to a gene: 3. Germline CDR1 reads SQVTM; CDR2 reads ANQGSEA. The CDR3 sequence is CSVGDRDSYEQYF. The CDR3 DNA reads as TGCAGCGTGGGGGACAGGGACTCCTACGAGCAGTACTTC.

This clonotype has only a few counts. The J gene is TRBJ1-1, the V gene TRBV19, with 9 bases identical to TRBD1. CDR1 LNHDA and CDR2 SQIVND come from the germline V gene (reference sequence). The CDR3 sequence is 14 residues long. V was pared by 2 bases and J by 5 bases, with 3 bases of the junction left unmatched. In DNA, the CDR3 is TGTGCCAGTAGTATAAGGGGGACAGGGACTGAAGCTTTCTTT. This codes for CASSIRGTGTEAFF.

This clonotype was seen just once. The chain links TRBV20-1 to TRBJ1-5, with D maybe TRBD1 (6 bases). V lost 5 bases, J lost 10 bases, and 18 bases lay in between. The germline gives CDR1 DFQATT, CDR2 SNEGSKA (reference sequence). CDR3 length equals 13 residues. CDR3: CSAVQGSNSPQHF. The CDR3 DNA reads as TGCAGTGCTGTGCAGGGGAGTAATTCACCCCAGCATTTT.

In the case of this clonotype: A much larger clone sits a single nucleotide away, making a read error possible. The chain is built from TRBV20-1 and TRBJ1-2, with a weak D call TRBD1 (5 bases). This CDR3 has 12 amino acids. Trimming removed 2 bases from V and 5 bases from J, with 9 bases in between. CDR1 DFQATT and CDR2 SNEGSKA come from the germline V gene (reference sequence). The chain's CDR3 is CSARLEGYGYTF. The CDR3 bases are TGCAGTGCTAGATTGGAGGGGTATGGCTACACCTTC.

This chain connects TRBV14 to TRBJ1-1; 7 bases are shared with TRBD1. The J segment lost 6 bases and the V segment lost 4 bases, leaving 8 bases of the junction unmatched. The germline gives CDR1 SGHDN, CDR2 FVKESK. This CDR3 has 14 amino acids. CDR3 residues: CASSRLQGSAEAFF. CDR3 bases: TGTGCCAGCAGCCGGCTACAGGGGAGCGCTGAAGCTTTCTTT.

This clonotype was picked up a small number of times. A junction end diverges from the germline sequence, so it may reflect a read error. The chain joins TRBV5-5 to TRBJ1-2; weak D call: TRBD1 (5 bases). CDR1 and CDR2 from the germline V gene are SGHKS and YYEKEE (reference sequence). There are 14 residues in the CDR3. Here the CDR3 DNA reads TGCGCCAGCAGCCAAAGTTCAGGGAACTATGGCTACACCTTC. It codes for CASSQSSGNYGYTF.

The chain is built from TRBV29-1 and TRBJ2-7; no clear D. Germline V gene sequence: CDR1 SQVTM, CDR2 ANQGSEA. Trimming removed 8 bases from V and 4 bases from J, with 9 bases in between. The CDR3 totals 10 residues. For the CDR3, the DNA is TGCAGCTTAGTAGTGTACGAGCAGTACTTC. This encodes CSLVVYEQYF.

This chain connects TRBV29-1 to TRBJ2-5, with D maybe TRBD1 (5 bases). CDR1 and CDR2 (germline): SQVTM, ANQGSEA. The germline V and J ends were trimmed by 2 bases and 2 bases, with 12 bases remaining between them. There are 14 residues in the CDR3. The CDR3 DNA sequence: TGCAGCGTTGAAAGGAAGGGGATACAAGAGACCCAGTACTTC. Amino acids: CSVERKGIQETQYF. Together with reference TRBV29-1 and TRBJ2-5, the CDR3 gives the full variable domain: SAVISQKPSRDICQRGTSLTIQCQVDSQVTMMFWYRQQPGQSLTLIATANQGSEATYESGFVIDKFPISRPNLTFSTLTVSNMSPEDSSIYLCSVERKGIQETQYFGPGTRLLVL.

This chain links TRBV4-1 with TRBJ1-2; D is undetermined. The CDR3 covers 15 residues. Germline V CDR1 and CDR2: MGHRA, YSYEKL. V lost 1 base and J lost 4, with 13 bases in between. DNA for the CDR3: TGCGCCAGCAGCCAAGTCGGCAGGACTAGCTATGGCTACACCTTC. Protein: CASSQVGRTSYGYTF.

This chain uses TRBV11-3 with TRBJ1-2; D is unclear. V was shortened by 6 bases and J by 4 bases, with 12 bases between the two germline ends. The length of the CDR3 is 13 residues. Looked up from germline, CDR1 is SGHNT and CDR2 is YENEEA. The DNA for the CDR3 is TGTGCCAGCAGTCCGGACGGCCTCTATGGCTACACCTTC. Its protein is CASSPDGLYGYTF.

Details on this clonotype: With a much larger clone just one base away, this may be a read error. The chain has TRBV2 and TRBJ1-1; 9 positions match TRBD1. The CDR3 totals 14 residues. V gave up 1 base and J gave up 5 bases; unmatched junction bases: 2. Germline loops: CDR1 SNHLY, CDR2 FYNNEI. CDR3 loop: CASSEGQGGTEAFF. In DNA, the CDR3 is TGTGCCAGCAGTGAAGGACAGGGGGGGACTGAAGCTTTCTTT. Using reference TRBV2 and TRBJ1-1 for the parts outside the CDR3, the full variable domain is EPEVTQTPSHQVTQMGQEVILRCVPISNHLYFYWYRQILGQKVEFLVSFYNNEISEKSEIFDDQFSVERPDGSNFTLKIRSTKLEDSAMYFCASSEGQGGTEAFFGQGTRLTVV.

This clonotype was recorded many times. The junction departs from germline at one end; a sequencing error may be responsible. This sequence joins TRBV2 and TRBJ2-7; D is unclear. This CDR3 comprises 10 residues. Germline V gene sequence: CDR1 SNHLY, CDR2 FYNNEI. This CDR3 reads CASSGLSRNF. CDR3 coding DNA: TGTGCCAGCAGTGGCCTCTCACGAAACTTC.

There are many counts of this clonotype. V and J are TRBV7-8 and TRBJ1-6; 8 nucleotides match TRBD1. This CDR3 contains 14 residues. With 4 bases clipped from V and 7 bases from J, the junction kept 3 bases outside the gene matches. CDR1 is SGHVS and CDR2 is FQNEAQ in the germline V gene. Here the CDR3 DNA reads TGTGCCAGCAGCTACGACAGGGGAAATTCACCCCTCCACTTT. The encoded protein is CASSYDRGNSPLHF.

The V and J genes are TRBV24-1 and TRBJ2-3; D perhaps matches TRBD1 (5 bases). Germline V gene data show CDR1 as KGHDR and CDR2 as SFDVKD. Trimming pared 3 bases from V and 3 bases from J, leaving 9 bases between. The CDR3 contains 14 residues. This CDR3 reads CATSDGAWTDTQYF. The CDR3 region has the DNA TGTGCCACCAGTGATGGGGCGTGGACAGATACGCAGTATTTT.

This chain connects TRBV5-1 to TRBJ1-2, with D possibly TRBD1 on 6 matching bases. Trimming took off 3 bases at V and 6 bases at J, with 21 bases between the two ends. The germline gives CDR1 SGHRS, CDR2 YFSETQ. The CDR3 extends over 16 amino acids. In DNA, the CDR3 is TGCGCCAGCAGCTCCCAGGGGACTGGGGGAATTCATGGCTACACCTTC. Translating it yields CASSSQGTGGIHGYTF.

CDR3 coding DNA: TGTGCCAGCAGCCCGCAGGACAGGGAAAATCAGCCCCAGCATTTT. This encodes CASSPQDRENQPQHF. The V call is TRBV7-2, the J call TRBJ1-5; 8 bases agree with TRBD1. V trimming: 5 bases; J trimming: 4 bases; junction bases outside the gene matches: 7. Per the germline V gene, CDR1 is SGHTA and CDR2 is FQGNSA. CDR3 length: 15 amino acids.

The chain combines TRBV2 with TRBJ2-7; 7 bases match TRBD2. V gave up 6 bases and J gave up 0 bases; unmatched junction bases: 11. Germline lookup yields CDR1 SNHLY and CDR2 FYNNEI. This CDR3 is 16 amino acids long. The CDR3 here is CASSAGGGPSSYEQYF. The CDR3 DNA reads as TGTGCCAGCAGCGCTGGCGGGGGTCCTAGCTCCTACGAGCAGTACTTC.

The chain has TRBV12-3 or TRBV12-4 and TRBJ1-4; the D is unclear. Trimming removed 4 bases at V and 8 bases at J, with 14 bases between. The CDR3 has 14 amino acids. The CDR3 nucleotides are TGTGCCAGCAGTTCGAGCTTGATAGGCGAAAAACTGTTTTTT. Encoded protein: CASSSSLIGEKLFF.

Here the CDR3 DNA reads TGTGCCTGGAGTCTGACTAGCGGACCCTACGAGCAGTACTTC. This translates into CAWSLTSGPYEQYF. The genes are TRBV30 and TRBJ2-7, with TRBD2 matching 9 bases. J lost 2 bases, V lost 2 bases, and 4 bases had no gene match. There are 14 residues in the CDR3. Germline V gives CDR1 GTSNPN, CDR2 SVGIG (reference sequence).

Worth noting for this clonotype: A much more abundant neighbour one base away suggests this may be a read error. The chain combines TRBV19 with TRBJ1-1, with D uncertain. The CDR3 covers 14 residues. CDR1 is LNHDA, CDR2 SQIVND, per germline (reference sequence). CDR3 DNA: TGTGCCAGTACTCCTGATGGTGGGAACGCTGAAGCTTTCTTT. This gives the protein CASTPDGGNAEAFF.

In this sample, this clonotype turned up a few times. This chain links TRBV20-1 with TRBJ1-6; D might be TRBD1 (5 bases). Germline CDR1 reads DFQATT; CDR2 reads SNEGSKA (reference sequence). The CDR3 spans 13 residues. The V end was cut by 4 bases, the J end by 6 bases, with 10 bases between. In DNA form, the CDR3 reads TGCAGTGCTACAGGGTCTCGTAATTCACCCCTCCACTTT. Translation: CSATGSRNSPLHF.

This chain links TRBV2 with TRBJ2-3; either TRBD1 or TRBD2 may supply D (6 bases each). The CDR3 length is 19 residues. CDR1 is SNHLY and CDR2 is FYNNEI in the germline V gene. The germline V and J ends were trimmed by 7 bases and 0 bases, with 26 bases remaining between them. The CDR3 DNA reads TGTGCCAGCATTCAGACAGGAGACCCTACAGGGACTAGCACAGATACGCAGTATTTT. Amino acids: CASIQTGDPTGTSTDTQYF.

This chain joins TRBV29-1 and TRBJ2-5; D assignment may be TRBD1 or TRBD2 (7 bases each). In germline, CDR1 is SQVTM, CDR2 ANQGSEA. V was clipped by 7 bases and J by 4 bases, with 16 bases between them. The CDR3 is 13 amino acids. CDR3 amino acids: CSATAGQTETQYF. Here the CDR3 DNA reads TGCAGCGCAACAGCGGGACAGACAGAGACCCAGTACTTC.